The 13 T cell receptor beta chains below come from one sample, sequenced in a study of graft-versus-host responses after intestinal transplantation. Which antigens these TCRs recognize remains unknown. The table came from immunoSEQ multiplex PCR; TCRdb's copy has only in-frame clones and leaves some out. The table lists about 51,000 clones, 89% of them singletons. Sample: unstimulated CD4+ T cells sorted from spleen or lymph node cells, taken before transplant. These receptors were collected from a human donor who was the organ donor for an intestinal transplant.

This chain uses TRBV4-2 with TRBJ2-1; 12 nucleotides match TRBD2. The J segment lost 5 bases and the V segment lost 3 bases, leaving 8 bases of the junction unmatched. The CDR3 covers 17 residues. Per germline, CDR1 LGHNA and CDR2 YNFKEQ. The DNA of the CDR3 is TGTGCCAGCAGCCAGCAATACGGACTAGCGGGAAACAATGAGCAGTTCTTC. Translation: CASSQQYGLAGNNEQFF.

The V gene is TRBV7-9, the J gene TRBJ2-7; no clear D gene. CDR1 SEHNR and CDR2 FQNEAQ come from the germline V gene (reference sequence). CDR3 length: 12 amino acids. V dropped 2 bases and J dropped 3 bases, with 5 bases sitting between them. This CDR3 reads CASSLTNYEQYF. The DNA of the CDR3 is TGTGCCAGCAGCTTAACAAACTACGAGCAGTACTTC.

The chain employs TRBV5-4 and TRBJ2-1; 10 bases match TRBD2. Per the germline V gene, CDR1 is SGHNT and CDR2 is YYREEE (reference sequence). CDR3 size: 15 residues. V was clipped by 0 bases and J by 12 bases; unmatched bases: 9. The CDR3 DNA follows: TGTGCCAGCAGCTTGGTGGCTAGCGGGAGACAGGGGCAGTTCTTC. Amino acid sequence: CASSLVASGRQGQFF.

The V call is TRBV10-3, the J call TRBJ2-7, with D perhaps matching TRBD1 (6 bases). CDR1 is ENHRY and CDR2 is SYGVKD in the germline V gene. V was cut by 3 bases and J by 4 bases, with 13 bases left in between. This CDR3 is 14 amino acids long. The CDR3 DNA reads TGTGCCATCAGTGACGCCGACAGGCTGTACGAGCAGTACTTC. Its translation: CAISDADRLYEQYF.

This clone was detected a few times. The rearrangement links TRBV5-1 to TRBJ2-3; 9 nucleotides agree with TRBD2. CDR3 length: 15 amino acids. Germline V gene data show CDR1 as SGHRS and CDR2 as YFSETQ. V was pared by 2 bases and J by 6 bases, with 7 bases of the junction left unmatched. In DNA form, the CDR3 reads TGCGCCAGCAGCTTAGGCGGGAGGGCCCAGGATACGCAGTATTTT. Residues: CASSLGGRAQDTQYF.

This chain uses TRBV23-1 with TRBJ1-5; D gene ambiguous. TRBV23-1 is reported as an ORF; its role is uncertain. The V and J ends lost 0 bases and 4 bases respectively, with 7 bases between them. This CDR3 is built from 14 residues. The CDR3 DNA sequence: TGCGCCAGCAGTCAATCGGCAAAAAATCAGCCCCAGCATTTT. As protein: CASSQSAKNQPQHF.

The chain has TRBV6-6 and TRBJ1-1; D call uncertain. Trimming removed 4 bases at V and 6 bases at J, with 6 bases between. The germline V gene has CDR1 MNHNY and CDR2 SVGAGI (reference sequence). This CDR3 spans 11 amino acids. The CDR3 nucleotides read TGTGCCAGCAGTTCCTATTCTGAAGCTTTCTTT. It yields the protein CASSSYSEAFF.

This clone turned up a few times. This rearrangement joins TRBV4-1 to TRBJ2-7, with 12 bases matching TRBD2. Germline CDR1 reads MGHRA; CDR2 reads YSYEKL. The CDR3 loop spans 16 amino acids. Unmatched junction bases numbered 6, after V lost 2 bases and J lost 4 bases. In nucleotides, the CDR3 is TGCGCCAGCAGCCAACTAGCGGGAGGGAGAATGTACGAGCAGTACTTC. Its protein is CASSQLAGGRMYEQYF.

The gene calls are TRBV28 and TRBJ2-1; 14 bases are shared with TRBD2. Trimming at V came to 6 bases and at J to 7 bases, leaving 14 bases not matched to a gene. Germline loops: CDR1 MDHEN, CDR2 SYDVKM. This CDR3 has 18 residues. This chain's CDR3 is CASSQVPGLAGVANEQFF. CDR3 DNA: TGTGCCAGCAGCCAAGTCCCGGGACTAGCGGGAGTAGCGAATGAGCAGTTCTTC.

This clone was detected once. This sequence joins TRBV6-1 and TRBJ1-5; D is unresolved. Germline V gives CDR1 MNHNS, CDR2 SASEGT. The CDR3 consists of 12 residues. Trimming pared 3 bases from V and 4 bases from J, leaving 4 bases between. CDR3 sequence: CASSEANQPQHF. CDR3 coding DNA: TGTGCCAGCAGTGAGGCAAATCAGCCCCAGCATTTT.

The chain joins TRBV5-1 to TRBJ2-7; no definite D call. Germline V CDR1 and CDR2: SGHRS, YFSETQ. The CDR3 extends over 14 amino acids. V lost 0 bases and J lost 2, with 9 bases in between. CDR3 nucleotide sequence: TGCGCCAGCAGCTTGGAGGCAGGCACCTACGAGCAGTACTTC. It yields the protein CASSLEAGTYEQYF.

For the CDR3, the DNA is TGTGCCAGCAGCCTTAGTAGGGGAGGGGTGTATGGCTACACCTTC. Translation gives CASSLSRGGVYGYTF. The V call is TRBV7-9, the J call TRBJ1-2; D is perhaps TRBD1 (5 bases). V dropped 5 bases and J dropped 5 bases, with 18 bases sitting between them. Germline CDR1 and CDR2: SEHNR and FQNEAQ (reference sequence). CDR3 size: 15 residues.

This chain joins TRBV18 and TRBJ2-5; D gene uncertain. Germline V gives CDR1 KGHSH, CDR2 LQKENI. The V end lost 1 base, the J end lost 4 bases, and 4 bases lay between the germline ends. The CDR3 loop spans 12 amino acids. The CDR3 DNA is TGTGCCAGCTCACCACGGAGAGAGACCCAGTACTTC. The encoded protein is CASSPRRETQYF.